This T cell receptor beta chain was retrieved from a study of blood T cells in healthy people across ages. In its sample, this clonotype was seen many times. Sample-barcoded 5' priming and a J-beta primer mix drove a second PCR of 7 to 11 cycles. MiXCR, run by TCRdb on the 5' RACE reads, gives a single entry per CDR3 protein. Of roughly 700,000 distinct CDR3 sequences listed, roughly 49% were seen once; the top ten hold approximately 32%. What was sequenced was blood. The TCR sequence derives from a woman aged 60 to 75 in good health.

The CDR3 DNA follows: TGTGCCAGCAGCTTACATCCAGCGGGGCGGTACGAGCAGTACTTC. This encodes CASSLHPAGRYEQYF. The V call is TRBV7-2, the J call TRBJ2-7; 7 bases are shared with TRBD2. CDR3 length equals 15 residues. Germline V gives CDR1 SGHTA, CDR2 FQGNSA. V dropped 2 bases and J dropped 4; count of bases not matched to a gene: 8.